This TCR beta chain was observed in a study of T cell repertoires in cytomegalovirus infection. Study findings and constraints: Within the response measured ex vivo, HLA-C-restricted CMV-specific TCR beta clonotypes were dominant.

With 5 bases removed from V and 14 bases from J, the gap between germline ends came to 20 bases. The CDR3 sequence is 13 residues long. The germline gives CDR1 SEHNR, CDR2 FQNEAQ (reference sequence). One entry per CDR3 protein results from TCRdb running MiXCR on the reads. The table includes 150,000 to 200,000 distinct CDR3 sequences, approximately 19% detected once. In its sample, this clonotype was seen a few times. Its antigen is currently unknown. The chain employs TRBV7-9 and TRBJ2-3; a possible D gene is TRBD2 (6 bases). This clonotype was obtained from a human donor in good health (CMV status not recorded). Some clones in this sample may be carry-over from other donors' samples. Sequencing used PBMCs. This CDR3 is CASSPSSRETPYF. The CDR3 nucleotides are TGTGCCAGCAGCCCTAGTTCGCGGGAAACTCCGTATTTT.